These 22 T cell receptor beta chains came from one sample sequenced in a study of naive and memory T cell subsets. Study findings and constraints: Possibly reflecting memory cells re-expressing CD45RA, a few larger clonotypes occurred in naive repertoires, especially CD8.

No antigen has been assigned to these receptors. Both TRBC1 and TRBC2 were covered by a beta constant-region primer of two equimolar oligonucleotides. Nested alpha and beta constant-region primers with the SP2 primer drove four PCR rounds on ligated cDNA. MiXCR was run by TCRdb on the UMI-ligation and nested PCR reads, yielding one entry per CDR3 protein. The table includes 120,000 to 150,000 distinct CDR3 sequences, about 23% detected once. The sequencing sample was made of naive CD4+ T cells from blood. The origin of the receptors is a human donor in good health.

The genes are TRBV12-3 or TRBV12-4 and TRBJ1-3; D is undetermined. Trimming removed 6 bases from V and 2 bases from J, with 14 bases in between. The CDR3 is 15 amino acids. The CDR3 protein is CASSRTGTTGNTIYF. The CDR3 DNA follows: TGTGCCAGCAGCCGAACTGGTACCACTGGAAACACCATATATTTT.

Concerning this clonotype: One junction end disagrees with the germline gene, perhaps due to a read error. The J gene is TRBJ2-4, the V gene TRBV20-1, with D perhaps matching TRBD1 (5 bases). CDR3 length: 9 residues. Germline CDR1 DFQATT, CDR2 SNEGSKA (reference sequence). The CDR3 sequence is CSARPGPHF. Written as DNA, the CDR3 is TGCAGTGCCCGCCCAGGGCCCCACTTC.

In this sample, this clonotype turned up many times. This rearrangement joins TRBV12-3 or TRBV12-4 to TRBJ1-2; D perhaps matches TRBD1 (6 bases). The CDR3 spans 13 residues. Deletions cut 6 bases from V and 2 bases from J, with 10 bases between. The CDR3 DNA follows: TGTGCCAGCAGCCAAGACAGGAACTATGGCTACACCTTC. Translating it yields CASSQDRNYGYTF.

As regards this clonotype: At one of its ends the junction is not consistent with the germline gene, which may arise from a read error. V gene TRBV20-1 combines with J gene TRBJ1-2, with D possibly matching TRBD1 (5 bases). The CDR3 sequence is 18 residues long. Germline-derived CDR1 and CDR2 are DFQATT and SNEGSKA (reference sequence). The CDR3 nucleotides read TGCAGTGCCAGAGGCAACCCCTGGGGCCCACACCCAAACTATGGCTACACCTTC. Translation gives CSARGNPWGPHPNYGYTF.

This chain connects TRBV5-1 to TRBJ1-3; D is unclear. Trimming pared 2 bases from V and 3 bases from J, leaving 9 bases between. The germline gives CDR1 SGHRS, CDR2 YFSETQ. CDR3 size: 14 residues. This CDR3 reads CASSLEGSGNTIYF. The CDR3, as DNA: TGCGCCAGCAGCTTAGAAGGGAGTGGAAACACCATATATTTT.

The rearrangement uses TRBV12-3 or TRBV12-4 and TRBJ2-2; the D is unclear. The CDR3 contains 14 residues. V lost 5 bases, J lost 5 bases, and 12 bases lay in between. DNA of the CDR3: TGTGCCAGCAGTACAGCCCTAGGGACCGGGGAGCTGTTTTTT. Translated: CASSTALGTGELFF.

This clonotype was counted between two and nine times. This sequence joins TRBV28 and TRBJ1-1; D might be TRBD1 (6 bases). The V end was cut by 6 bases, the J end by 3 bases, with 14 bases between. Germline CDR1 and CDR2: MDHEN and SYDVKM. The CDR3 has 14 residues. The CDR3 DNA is TGTGCCAGCAGGGTCGGGACACCTTACACTGAAGCTTTCTTT. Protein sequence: CASRVGTPYTEAFF.

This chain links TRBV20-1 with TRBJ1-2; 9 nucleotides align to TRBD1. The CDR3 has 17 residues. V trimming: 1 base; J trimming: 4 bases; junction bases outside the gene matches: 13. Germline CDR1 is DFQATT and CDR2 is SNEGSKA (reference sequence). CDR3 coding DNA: TGCAGTGCTAGAGTTACAGGGGGCGCGTTATCGGGCTATGGCTACACCTTC. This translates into CSARVTGGALSGYGYTF.

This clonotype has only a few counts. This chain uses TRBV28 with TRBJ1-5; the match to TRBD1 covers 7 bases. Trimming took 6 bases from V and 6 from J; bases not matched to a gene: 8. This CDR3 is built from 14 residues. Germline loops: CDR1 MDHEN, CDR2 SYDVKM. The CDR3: CASSAGGETQPQHF. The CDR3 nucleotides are TGTGCCAGCAGCGCAGGGGGGGAAACTCAGCCCCAGCATTTT.

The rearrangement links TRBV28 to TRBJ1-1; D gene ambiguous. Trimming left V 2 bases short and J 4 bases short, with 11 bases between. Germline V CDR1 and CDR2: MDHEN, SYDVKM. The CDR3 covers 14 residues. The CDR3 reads CASSLGPHRTEAFF. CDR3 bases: TGTGCCAGCAGTTTAGGACCTCACCGCACTGAAGCTTTCTTT.

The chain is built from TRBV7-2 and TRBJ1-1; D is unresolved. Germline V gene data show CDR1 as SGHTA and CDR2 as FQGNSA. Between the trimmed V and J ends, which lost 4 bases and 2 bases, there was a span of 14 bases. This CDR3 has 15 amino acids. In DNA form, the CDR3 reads TGTGCCAGCAGCTCTCTGGCGGTACCTAACACTGAAGCTTTCTTT. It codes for CASSSLAVPNTEAFF.

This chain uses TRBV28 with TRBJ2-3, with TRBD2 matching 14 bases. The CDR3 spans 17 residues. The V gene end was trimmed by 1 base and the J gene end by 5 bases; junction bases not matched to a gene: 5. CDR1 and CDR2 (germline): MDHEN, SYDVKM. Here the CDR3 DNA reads TGTGCCAGCAGTTTATTGACTAGCGGGAGGGCGGGAGATACGCAGTATTTT. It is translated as CASSLLTSGRAGDTQYF.

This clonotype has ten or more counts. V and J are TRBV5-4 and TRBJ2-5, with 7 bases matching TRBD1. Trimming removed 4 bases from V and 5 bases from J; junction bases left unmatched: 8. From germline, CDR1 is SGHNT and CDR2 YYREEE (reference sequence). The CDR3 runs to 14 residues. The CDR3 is CASSPADRPETQYF. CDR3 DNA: TGTGCCAGCAGCCCCGCGGACAGGCCGGAGACCCAGTACTTC. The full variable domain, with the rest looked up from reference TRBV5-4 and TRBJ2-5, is ETGVTQSPTHLIKTRGQQVTLRCSSQSGHNTVSWYQQALGQGPQFIFQYYREEENGRGNFPPRFSGLQFPNYSSELNVNALELDDSALYLCASSPADRPETQYFGPGTRLLVL.

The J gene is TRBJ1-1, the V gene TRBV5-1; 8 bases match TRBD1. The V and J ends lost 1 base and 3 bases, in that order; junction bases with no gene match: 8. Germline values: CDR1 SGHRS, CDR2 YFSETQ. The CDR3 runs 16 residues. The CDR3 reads CASSLIAQGAHTEAFF. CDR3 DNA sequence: TGCGCCAGCAGCTTGATCGCGCAGGGGGCACACACTGAAGCTTTCTTT.

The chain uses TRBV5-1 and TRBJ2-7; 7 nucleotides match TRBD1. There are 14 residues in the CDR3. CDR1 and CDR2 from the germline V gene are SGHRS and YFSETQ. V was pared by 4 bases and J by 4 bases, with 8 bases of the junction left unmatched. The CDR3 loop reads CASSQRDSAYEQYF. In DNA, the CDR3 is TGCGCCAGCAGCCAGAGGGACAGCGCTTACGAGCAGTACTTC.

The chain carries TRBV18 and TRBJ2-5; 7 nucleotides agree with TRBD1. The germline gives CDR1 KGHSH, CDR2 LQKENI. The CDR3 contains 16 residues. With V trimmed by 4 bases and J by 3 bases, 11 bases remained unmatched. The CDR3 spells CASSRFVGTAEETQYF. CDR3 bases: TGTGCCAGCTCACGTTTCGTGGGGACAGCTGAAGAGACCCAGTACTTC.

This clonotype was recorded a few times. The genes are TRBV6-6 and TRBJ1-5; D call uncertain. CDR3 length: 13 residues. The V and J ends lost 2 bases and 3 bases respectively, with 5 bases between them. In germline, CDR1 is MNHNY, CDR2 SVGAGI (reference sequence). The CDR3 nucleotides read TGTGCCAGCAGTTACACTCCCAATCAGCCCCAGCATTTT. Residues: CASSYTPNQPQHF.

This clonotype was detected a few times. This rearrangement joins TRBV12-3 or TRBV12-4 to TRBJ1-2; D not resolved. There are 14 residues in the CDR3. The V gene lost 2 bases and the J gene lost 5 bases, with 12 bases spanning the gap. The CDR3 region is CASSLFAGAYGYTF. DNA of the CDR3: TGTGCCAGCAGTTTATTCGCAGGAGCGTATGGCTACACCTTC.

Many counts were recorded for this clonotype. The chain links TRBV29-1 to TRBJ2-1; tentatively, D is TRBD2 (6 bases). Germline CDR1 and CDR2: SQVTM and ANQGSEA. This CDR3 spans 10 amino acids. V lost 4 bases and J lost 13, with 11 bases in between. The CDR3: CSVVRGIQFF. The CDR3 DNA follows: TGCAGCGTTGTCCGGGGGATACAGTTCTTC.

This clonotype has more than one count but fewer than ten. CDR3 region: CSAAGITRYGYTF. CDR3 DNA sequence: TGCAGCGCCGCAGGCATTACTCGCTATGGCTACACCTTC. The chain has TRBV29-1 and TRBJ1-2; D remains unclear. Germline V gene sequence: CDR1 SQVTM, CDR2 ANQGSEA. The CDR3 is 13 residues long. The ends were cut back, 7 bases at V and 4 bases at J, with 16 bases in the middle. Full variable domain (rest looked up from reference TRBV29-1 and TRBJ1-2): SAVISQKPSRDICQRGTSLTIQCQVDSQVTMMFWYRQQPGQSLTLIATANQGSEATYESGFVIDKFPISRPNLTFSTLTVSNMSPEDSSIYLCSAAGITRYGYTFGSGTRLTVV.

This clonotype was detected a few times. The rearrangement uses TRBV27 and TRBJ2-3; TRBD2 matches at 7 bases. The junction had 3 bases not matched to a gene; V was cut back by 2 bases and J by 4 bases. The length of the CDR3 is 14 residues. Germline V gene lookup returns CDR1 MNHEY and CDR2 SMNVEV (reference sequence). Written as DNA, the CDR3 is TGTGCCAGCAGTTTAACCCTAGCGGCAGATACGCAGTATTTT. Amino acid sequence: CASSLTLAADTQYF.

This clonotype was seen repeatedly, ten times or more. The CDR3 coding sequence is TGCAGCGCCCCACCCCTTAGCGGACAGTCGAACACTGAAGCTTTCTTT. This codes for CSAPPLSGQSNTEAFF. The rearrangement joins TRBV29-1 to TRBJ1-1, with D possibly TRBD1 on 6 matching bases. V lost 7 bases, J lost 1 base, and 22 bases lay in between. The germline CDR1 and CDR2 sequences are SQVTM and ANQGSEA. The CDR3 length is 16 residues.